Following are 31 T cell receptor beta chains from one sample sequenced in a study of T cells in localized non-small cell lung cancer. Repertoires were generated with immunoSEQ multiplex PCR, while TCRdb's copy carries only in-frame clones and drops some. The top ten hold 26% of the sample, which has 2,900 or so clones, approximately 25% seen once. The starting material was lung tumor tissue, obtained before any cancer treatment. The receptors here all came from a man aged 40 to 75 with stage I lung adenocarcinoma.

V gene TRBV11-3 combines with J gene TRBJ2-3, with D possibly being TRBD1 (6 bases). CDR1 is SGHNT and CDR2 is YENEEA in the germline V gene. CDR3 length: 17 amino acids. The V gene lost 4 bases and the J gene lost 3 bases, with 20 bases spanning the gap. This CDR3 is CASSSLWWDKGTDTQYF. The CDR3 nucleotides read TGTGCCAGCAGCTCATTATGGTGGGACAAGGGAACAGATACGCAGTATTTT.

The chain uses TRBV5-1 and TRBJ1-1, with 8 bases aligning to TRBD1. The CDR3 consists of 17 residues. V shed 1 base and J 4 bases; nucleotides not matched to a gene: 12. Germline-derived CDR1 and CDR2 are SGHRS and YFSETQ. The DNA of the CDR3 is TGCGCCAGCAGCTTGCGGACAGGGACCGACCCGGGCACTGAAGCTTTCTTT. Its protein is CASSLRTGTDPGTEAFF. The full variable domain, completed using reference TRBV5-1 and TRBJ1-1, is KAGVTQTPRYLIKTRGQQVTLSCSPISGHRSVSWYQQTPGQGLQFLFEYFSETQRNKGNFPGRFSGRQFSNSRSEMNVSTLELGDSALYLCASSLRTGTDPGTEAFFGQGTRLTVV.

V and J are TRBV6-8 and TRBJ1-2; tentatively, D is TRBD1 (6 bases). The CDR3 consists of 13 residues. Between the trimmed V and J ends, which lost 6 bases and 8 bases, there was a span of 16 bases. Germline V gives CDR1 MNHGY, CDR2 SAAAGT. CDR3 sequence: CASRRDISRGYTF. The CDR3 DNA follows: TGTGCCAGCAGAAGGGACATTTCGAGAGGCTACACCTTC.

The table lists this clone with a few counts. Here the CDR3 DNA reads TGTGCCAGCAAACTAATGCAAGGTCAAGAGACCCAGTACTTC. Its protein product is CASKLMQGQETQYF. V gene TRBV2 combines with J gene TRBJ2-5; no reliable D call. CDR3 length equals 14 residues. Trimming took 7 bases from V and 2 from J, leaving 14 bases between them. Germline loops: CDR1 SNHLY, CDR2 FYNNEI.

In its sample, this clone ranks as medium-sized. The rearrangement links TRBV11-3 to TRBJ1-2; 7 nucleotides align to TRBD1. Germline V gene sequence: CDR1 SGHNT, CDR2 YENEEA. V was clipped by 4 bases and J by 0 bases; unmatched bases: 2. This CDR3 has 14 residues. The CDR3 region is CASSWDRPNYGYTF. The CDR3 bases are TGTGCCAGCAGCTGGGACAGACCTAACTATGGCTACACCTTC.

The rearrangement joins TRBV5-1 to TRBJ2-3; 7 nucleotides match TRBD2. The germline V gene encodes CDR1 SGHRS and CDR2 YFSETQ. This CDR3 has 17 residues. The V gene end was trimmed by 2 bases and the J gene end by 2 bases; junction bases not matched to a gene: 11. CDR3 sequence (DNA): TGCGCCAGCAGCTTATCAGCCGCTAGCGGTCACACAGATACGCAGTATTTT. Amino acids: CASSLSAASGHTDTQYF. Using reference TRBV5-1 and TRBJ2-3 for the parts outside the CDR3, the full variable domain is KAGVTQTPRYLIKTRGQQVTLSCSPISGHRSVSWYQQTPGQGLQFLFEYFSETQRNKGNFPGRFSGRQFSNSRSEMNVSTLELGDSALYLCASSLSAASGHTDTQYFGPGTRLTVL.

This clone has more than one count but fewer than ten. The gene calls are TRBV6-8 and TRBJ1-1, with D possibly matching TRBD1 (6 bases). The V and J ends lost 5 bases and 4 bases respectively, with 26 bases between them. Germline lookup yields CDR1 MNHGY and CDR2 SAAAGT. The CDR3 is 18 amino acids. CDR3 in amino acids: CASSGVTGKWLGGTEAFF. The CDR3 region has the DNA TGTGCCAGCAGTGGAGTCACAGGGAAGTGGCTGGGCGGCACTGAAGCTTTCTTT.

The sample holds a few counts of this clone. This chain uses TRBV11-3 with TRBJ2-1, with D possibly being TRBD1 or TRBD2 (5 bases each). The CDR3 spans 15 residues. The V gene lost 7 bases and the J gene lost 2 bases, with 15 bases spanning the gap. In germline, CDR1 is SGHNT, CDR2 YENEEA. The CDR3 is CASTPGQGAYNEQFF. The CDR3 DNA follows: TGTGCCAGCACCCCAGGGCAGGGAGCCTACAATGAGCAGTTCTTC.

The chain employs TRBV19 and TRBJ1-4; D possibly corresponds to TRBD1 (5 bases). CDR3 size: 15 residues. Germline assignment: CDR1 LNHDA and CDR2 SQIVND (reference sequence). V was shortened by 6 bases and J by 0 bases, with 11 bases between the two germline ends. CDR3 loop: CASRLQDSTNEKLFF. The CDR3, as DNA: TGTGCCAGTAGATTACAGGACTCAACTAATGAAAAACTGTTTTTT.

The rearrangement joins TRBV19 to TRBJ2-1, with 9 nucleotides matching TRBD1. This CDR3 has 16 residues. Germline V lookup: CDR1 LNHDA, CDR2 SQIVND (reference sequence). V lost 6 bases, J lost 9 bases, and 15 bases stayed unmatched. CDR3 bases: TGTGCCAGTAGAAGGCCGGGGACAGGGTTATTCAGTGAGCAGTTCTTC. Translation gives CASRRPGTGLFSEQFF.

This chain connects TRBV11-3 to TRBJ2-3; D is perhaps TRBD2 (6 bases). The CDR3 contains 15 residues. V was clipped by 5 bases and J by 2 bases, with 14 bases between them. Germline values: CDR1 SGHNT, CDR2 YENEEA. The CDR3 reads CASSPSGGDTDTQYF. CDR3 nucleotides: TGTGCCAGCAGCCCAAGCGGCGGGGACACAGATACGCAGTATTTT.

This clone was observed a handful of times. The genes are TRBV11-3 and TRBJ1-3; the D is unclear. Germline CDR1 reads SGHNT; CDR2 reads YENEEA. There are 14 residues in the CDR3. V lost 1 base, J lost 11 bases, and 15 bases lay in between. CDR3 nucleotides: TGTGCCAGCAGCTTAGGGTTACTGGGAACACCCATATATTTT. Protein sequence: CASSLGLLGTPIYF.

This clone was seen a few times. The chain has TRBV6-8 and TRBJ2-3; D tentatively reads TRBD1 or TRBD2 (6 bases each). Germline CDR1 and CDR2: MNHGY and SAAAGT. CDR3 length equals 16 residues. V lost 5 bases and J lost 4, with 19 bases in between. CDR3 residues: CASSHSIAEGADTQYF. CDR3 sequence (DNA): TGTGCCAGCAGTCATTCTATAGCGGAGGGGGCAGATACGCAGTATTTT.

The CDR3 region has the DNA TGTGCCAGCAGTTCCCCGGGACTAGGAACCTACGAGCAGTACGTC. Protein product: CASSSPGLGTYEQYV. This rearrangement joins TRBV28 to TRBJ2-7, with 8 nucleotides matching TRBD2. Germline V gene data show CDR1 as MDHEN and CDR2 as SYDVKM. V was pared by 4 bases and J by 2 bases, with 7 bases of the junction left unmatched. The CDR3 consists of 15 residues.

The chain carries TRBV1 and TRBJ2-7; the tabulated D call, TRBD1, remains unverified against the DNA. TRBV1 is tagged as a pseudogene. The CDR3 length is 14 residues. CDR3 region: CASSQTGGLYEQYF. CDR3 sequence (DNA): TGCGCCAGCAGCCAGACAGGGGGCCTTTACGAGCAGTACTTC.

The chain couples TRBV18 to TRBJ1-1; no clear D gene. This CDR3 is built from 15 residues. Germline V CDR1 and CDR2: KGHSH, LQKENI. Between the trimmed V and J ends, which lost 4 bases and 4 bases, there was a span of 16 bases. The CDR3 DNA reads TGTGCCAGCTCACTGGTACGGGGAGCAGGCACTGAAGCTTTCTTT. This translates into CASSLVRGAGTEAFF.

By share of the sample, this clone is medium-sized. V usage is TRBV6-8 and J usage is TRBJ2-3; D possibly matches TRBD1 or TRBD2 (6 bases each). Germline V gene sequence: CDR1 MNHGY, CDR2 SAAAGT. Between the trimmed V and J ends, which lost 7 bases and 4 bases, there was a span of 15 bases. The CDR3 contains 14 residues. CDR3 sequence (DNA): TGTGCCAGCACTACCCGAAGGGGGGCAGATACGCAGTATTTT. It specifies CASTTRRGADTQYF.

This chain uses TRBV19 with TRBJ1-5; no clear D gene. V was pared by 5 bases and J by 0 bases, with 11 bases between. Germline lookup yields CDR1 LNHDA and CDR2 SQIVND (reference sequence). The CDR3 runs 15 residues. The CDR3 loop is CASSLPWHSNQPQHF. The CDR3 DNA sequence: TGTGCCAGTAGTCTCCCATGGCATAGCAATCAGCCCCAGCATTTT.

This clone is medium-sized (0.01 to 0.1%) by share. V gene TRBV6-8 combines with J gene TRBJ1-1; D is unresolved. The CDR3 extends over 15 amino acids. Deletions cut 5 bases from V and 4 bases from J, with 17 bases between. Germline-derived CDR1 and CDR2 are MNHGY and SAAAGT. The CDR3 spells CASSDPRRKGTEAFF. The CDR3 DNA reads as TGTGCCAGCAGTGACCCACGCCGGAAGGGCACTGAAGCTTTCTTT.

The chain employs TRBV19 and TRBJ1-1, with D possibly being TRBD1 (6 bases). The ends were cut back, 0 bases at V and 0 bases at J, with 8 bases in the middle. Germline CDR1 LNHDA, CDR2 SQIVND (reference sequence). The CDR3 has 15 amino acids. DNA for the CDR3: TGTGCCAGTAGTATAGACAGGGGAATGAACACTGAAGCTTTCTTT. Amino acid sequence: CASSIDRGMNTEAFF.

V gene TRBV11-3 combines with J gene TRBJ2-1; 8 bases are shared with TRBD2. This CDR3 comprises 15 residues. V gave up 5 bases and J gave up 2 bases; unmatched junction bases: 5. CDR1 is SGHNT and CDR2 is YENEEA in the germline V gene. The CDR3 coding sequence is TGTGCCAGCAGCCCCACTAGCGGAACCTACAATGAGCAGTTCTTC. It codes for CASSPTSGTYNEQFF.

This clone was seen only a few times. J is TRBJ1-4 and V is TRBV6-8, with D unresolved. This CDR3 is 14 amino acids long. V lost 7 bases to trimming and J lost 3 bases, with 12 bases between them. The V gene's germline CDR1 is MNHGY and CDR2 SAAAGT. CDR3 nucleotide sequence: TGTGCCAGCATCCTTCCCGGGGCTAATGAAAAACTGTTTTTT. This encodes CASILPGANEKLFF.

This clone was observed a handful of times. The V and J genes are TRBV1 and TRBJ2-7; the DNA was not used to check the table's D call, TRBD2. TRBV1 is assigned pseudogene status. There are 16 residues in the CDR3. DNA of the CDR3: TGCACCAGCAGCCCATCGAGGGCCGCGCTCCCCTACGAGCAGTACGTC. Protein sequence: CTSSPSRAALPYEQYV.

In its sample, this clone ranks as medium-sized. The V and J genes are TRBV11-3 and TRBJ1-3; weak D call: TRBD1 (5 bases). Germline CDR1 SGHNT, CDR2 YENEEA. V lost 6 bases and J 0 bases, leaving 12 bases between the germline ends. The CDR3 sequence is 15 residues long. CDR3: CASRYGTNSGNTIYF. Here the CDR3 DNA reads TGTGCCAGCAGATACGGGACGAACTCTGGAAACACCATATATTTT.

The table lists this clone with a few counts. CDR3 sequence: CASSPVQGAFRETQYF. The CDR3 bases are TGTGCCAGCAGCCCTGTTCAGGGTGCTTTTCGGGAGACCCAGTACTTC. The rearrangement links TRBV9 to TRBJ2-5, with TRBD1 as a possible D gene (5 bases). This CDR3 spans 16 amino acids. CDR1 SGDLS and CDR2 YYNGEE come from the germline V gene. V was cut by 4 bases and J by 5 bases, with 21 bases left in between.

By share of the sample, this clone is medium-sized (0.01 to 0.1%). V gene TRBV11-3 combines with J gene TRBJ2-1, with TRBD2 matching over 8 bases. Trimming removed 2 bases from V and 5 bases from J; junction bases left unmatched: 8. CDR3 size: 16 residues. CDR1 is SGHNT, CDR2 YENEEA, per germline. The CDR3 nucleotides read TGTGCCAGCAGCTTAATCTGGCGGGAGGACCACAATGAGCAGTTCTTC. Its protein product is CASSLIWREDHNEQFF.

V usage is TRBV15 and J usage is TRBJ1-1; tentatively, D is TRBD1 (6 bases). The ends were cut back, 5 bases at V and 2 bases at J, with 12 bases in the middle. CDR1 and CDR2 (germline): LNHNV, YYDKDF (reference sequence). The CDR3 is 14 residues long. CDR3 sequence reads: CATSEGGGNTEAFF. CDR3 nucleotides: TGTGCCACCAGCGAGGGGGGGGGCAACACTGAAGCTTTCTTT.

The V and J genes are TRBV6-8 and TRBJ2-7; D call uncertain. Germline CDR1 and CDR2: MNHGY and SAAAGT. The CDR3 spans 14 residues. The V end was cut by 2 bases, the J end by 5 bases, with 13 bases between. CDR3 region: CASSYGLLVNEQYV. CDR3 coding DNA: TGTGCCAGCAGTTACGGGCTCCTGGTCAACGAGCAGTACGTC.

This chain connects TRBV10-1 to TRBJ2-6; D gene unclear. Trimming removed 6 bases from V and 4 bases from J, with 7 bases in between. Looked up from germline, CDR1 is WNHNN and CDR2 is SYGVQD (reference sequence). CDR3 size: 13 residues. The chain's CDR3 is CASREPGANVLTF. The CDR3 nucleotides are TGCGCCAGCAGGGAACCCGGGGCCAACGTCCTGACTTTC.

This clone showed up just a few times. The chain employs TRBV11-3 and TRBJ1-4; no definite D call. Deletions cut 1 base from V and 4 bases from J, with 7 bases between. There are 14 residues in the CDR3. Germline CDR1 is SGHNT and CDR2 is YENEEA. CDR3 region: CASSLGPGNEKLFF. The CDR3 DNA follows: TGTGCCAGCAGCTTAGGTCCGGGTAATGAAAAACTGTTTTTT. Complete variable domain (other parts from reference TRBV11-3 and TRBJ1-4): EAGVVQSPRYKIIEKKQPVAFWCNPISGHNTLYWYLQNLGQGPELLIRYENEEAVDDSQLPKDRFSAERLKGVDSTLKIQPAELGDSAVYLCASSLGPGNEKLFFGSGTQLSVL.

This clone ranks as medium-sized. J is TRBJ2-3 and V is TRBV6-8; 7 bases match TRBD2. Germline V lookup: CDR1 MNHGY, CDR2 SAAAGT. V trimming: 10 bases; J trimming: 3 bases; junction bases outside the gene matches: 7. The CDR3 contains 13 residues. CDR3 coding DNA: TGTGCCATCACCCAAGCGGGAACAGATACGCAGTATTTT. Protein sequence: CAITQAGTDTQYF.